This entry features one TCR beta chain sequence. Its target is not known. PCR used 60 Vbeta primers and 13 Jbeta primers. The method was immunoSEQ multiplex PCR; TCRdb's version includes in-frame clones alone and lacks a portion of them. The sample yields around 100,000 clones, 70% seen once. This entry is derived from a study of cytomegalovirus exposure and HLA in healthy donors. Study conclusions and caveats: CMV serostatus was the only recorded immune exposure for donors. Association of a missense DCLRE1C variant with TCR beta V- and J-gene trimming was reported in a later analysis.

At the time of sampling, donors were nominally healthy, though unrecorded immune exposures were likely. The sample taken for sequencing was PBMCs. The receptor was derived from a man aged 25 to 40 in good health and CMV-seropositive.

CDR3 amino acids: CASSETSVYNEQFF. CDR3 nucleotides: TGTGCCAGCAGCGAGACTAGCGTTTACAATGAGCAGTTCTTC. The chain couples TRBV14 to TRBJ2-1; 8 bases line up with TRBD2. The CDR3 contains 14 residues. Germline CDR1 reads SGHDN; CDR2 reads FVKESK. Unmatched junction bases numbered 4, after V lost 5 bases and J lost 4 bases.